Listed below are T cell receptor beta chains from one sample, sequenced in a study of blood T cell repertoires in COVID-19. TCRdb keeps only in-frame clones here, not all; method: immunoSEQ multiplex PCR. This sample yields under 80,000 clones, of which roughly 80% are seen a single time; 4.8% belongs to the top ten. The specimen sequenced was peripheral blood. These receptors all come from a woman of 80 years or more with active or convalescent COVID-19. Each CDR3 is given with its conserved first and last residue. The D gene is left open where the match is weak. Some rows have no size entry. The others give once, few or many, or a class for an expanded clone.

TRBV7-2	NA	TRBJ1-1	TRBD1	CASSSQDRLGEAFF	TGTGCCAGCAGCTCGCAGGACAGGCTCGGTGAAGCTTTCTTT
TRBV5-1	NA	TRBJ2-7	TRBD2	CATPNRREFSHEQYF	TGCGCCACGCCGAATCGGCGGGAGTTTTCGCACGAGCAGTACTTC
TRBV12-3/TRBV12-4	NA	TRBJ1-2	NA	CASSLVGQTTNF	TGTGCCAGCAGTTTAGTTGGTCAGACTACCAACTTC
TRBV7-8	once	TRBJ2-1	NA	CASSLEGGINNEQFF	TGTGCCAGCAGCTTAGAGGGGGGGATCAACAATGAGCAGTTCTTC
TRBV19	NA	TRBJ2-7	TRBD1	CASSRSPGQAYEQYF	TGTGCCAGTAGTCGGTCTCCGGGACAGGCCTACGAGCAGTACTTC
TRBV5-1	NA	TRBJ1-2	NA	CASSLQEKIDGYTF	TGCGCCAGCAGCTTGCAGGAAAAGATCGATGGCTACACCTTC
TRBV28	NA	TRBJ1-2	TRBD1	CASSLQGAGYTF	TGTGCCAGCAGTTTACAGGGGGCTGGCTACACCTTC
TRBV7-2	NA	TRBJ1-5	NA	CASSRQGDQPQHF	TGTGCCAGCAGCAGACAAGGGGATCAGCCCCAGCATTTT
TRBV19	once	TRBJ2-7	NA	CASSIAQGLFYEQYF	TGTGCCAGTAGTATAGCACAGGGTCTTTTCTACGAGCAGTACTTC
TRBV5-6	NA	TRBJ1-2	TRBD1	CASSTGTGIYGYTF	TGTGCCAGCAGCACTGGGACAGGGATCTATGGCTACACCTTC